Below, 3 T cell receptor beta chains from the same sample are listed, as sequenced in a study of control samples from healthy donors and cancer patients. The table came from immunoSEQ multiplex PCR; TCRdb's copy has only in-frame clones and leaves some out. The sample has roughly 63,000 clones; more than 85% are singletons. What was sequenced was PBMCs. Source of these receptors: a middle-aged man with colorectal cancer.

This chain joins TRBV19 and TRBJ2-7; a weak D match, TRBD2 (7 bases). The CDR3 is 15 amino acids. The germline V gene has CDR1 LNHDA and CDR2 SQIVND (reference sequence). V dropped 4 bases and J dropped 2 bases, with 15 bases sitting between them. CDR3 coding DNA: TGTGCCAGTAGTACCTCTTGGGGGGGCACCTACGAGCAGTACTTC. It translates to CASSTSWGGTYEQYF.

The rearrangement joins TRBV5-4 to TRBJ2-2; TRBD2 agrees at 10 bases. V trimming: 3 bases; J trimming: 1 base; junction bases outside the gene matches: 0. Looked up from germline, CDR1 is SGHNT and CDR2 is YYREEE (reference sequence). CDR3 length: 15 residues. The chain's CDR3 is CASSSSGGNTGELFF. DNA for the CDR3: TGTGCCAGCAGCTCTAGCGGGGGGAACACCGGGGAGCTGTTTTTT.

The rearrangement links TRBV27 to TRBJ1-4; the D is unclear. CDR1 is MNHEY and CDR2 is SMNVEV in the germline V gene (reference sequence). V was shortened by 5 bases and J by 0 bases, with 10 bases between the two germline ends. This CDR3 region has 15 residues. The CDR3 loop reads CASSRNPATNEKLFF. The CDR3 DNA reads as TGTGCCAGCAGTCGAAATCCTGCAACTAATGAAAAACTGTTTTTT.